This passage covers 26 T cell receptor beta chains from one sample sequenced in a study of cytomegalovirus exposure and HLA in healthy donors. The PCR used 60 Vbeta and 13 Jbeta primers. Libraries were prepared by immunoSEQ multiplex PCR; TCRdb keeps only in-frame clonotypes and omits some of them. This table has hundreds of thousands of clones, approximately 82% appearing once. Sequenced sample: PBMCs. These receptors came from a woman in her 40s in good health and CMV-seronegative.

As regards this clone: The junction differs from germline at one of its ends, possibly a read error. This chain links TRBV19 with TRBJ1-2; 10 bases align to TRBD1. Per the germline V gene, CDR1 is LNHDA and CDR2 is SQIVND (reference sequence). The CDR3 length is 15 residues. The DNA of the CDR3 is TGTGCCAGTACCCGCACCGGGACAGGGGTTTATGGCTACCCCTTC. As protein: CASTRTGTGVYGYPF.

The chain has TRBV6-5 and TRBJ1-1; 9 positions agree with TRBD1. The ends lost 6 bases at V and 5 bases at J; junction bases unmatched: 7. CDR1 and CDR2 (germline): MNHEY, SVGAGI. The CDR3 runs to 14 residues. The CDR3 bases are TGTGCCAGCAGACTACAGGGGGCCAGAACTGAAGCTTTCTTT. Translated, it gives CASRLQGARTEAFF.

About this clone: A read error may produce the germline difference seen at one junction end. This rearrangement joins TRBV7-9 to TRBJ1-1; possibly TRBD1 for D (5 bases). In germline, CDR1 is SEHNR, CDR2 FQNEAQ (reference sequence). This CDR3 spans 13 amino acids. The CDR3 is CSSSYDSSTEAFF. As DNA, the CDR3 is TGTTCCAGCAGCTATGACAGCTCCACTGAAGCTTTCTTT.

The gene calls are TRBV30 and TRBJ2-5; 10 positions match TRBD1. Germline lookup yields CDR1 GTSNPN and CDR2 SVGIG (reference sequence). The CDR3 consists of 13 residues. Trimming took 2 bases from V and 5 from J; bases not matched to a gene: 2. The CDR3 spells CAWSRTGGETQYF. In DNA, the CDR3 is TGTGCCTGGAGTAGGACAGGGGGGGAGACCCAGTACTTC.

The rearrangement links TRBV27 to TRBJ2-5; 9 nucleotides line up with TRBD1. The CDR3 extends over 14 amino acids. The germline CDR1 and CDR2 sequences are MNHEY and SMNVEV (reference sequence). Trimming took 4 bases from V and 6 from J; bases not matched to a gene: 6. CDR3 region: CASSSWTGEQTQYF. The CDR3 region has the DNA TGTGCCAGCAGTTCCTGGACAGGGGAACAGACCCAGTACTTC.

The V and J genes are TRBV19 and TRBJ1-2, with 9 bases lining up with TRBD1. Germline lookup yields CDR1 LNHDA and CDR2 SQIVND (reference sequence). With V trimmed by 6 bases and J by 8 bases, 7 bases remained unmatched. The CDR3 length is 13 residues. Here the CDR3 reads CASSSRDREGYTF. As DNA, the CDR3 is TGTGCCAGTAGCAGCCGGGACAGGGAAGGCTACACCTTC.

The chain joins TRBV5-1 to TRBJ2-7; TRBD1 matches at 7 bases. The CDR3 is 13 residues long. Per the germline V gene, CDR1 is SGHRS and CDR2 is YFSETQ. V shed 4 bases, J shed 4 bases, and the junction held 5 bases outside the gene matches. This chain's CDR3 is CASSPGTAYEQYF. CDR3 bases: TGCGCCAGCAGCCCCGGGACAGCTTACGAGCAGTACTTC.

The table lists this clone with a count of one. One end of the junction varies from germline; a read error may be responsible. The rearrangement links TRBV28 to TRBJ1-5; D gene ambiguous. The CDR3 has 14 residues. Germline V gene lookup returns CDR1 MDHEN and CDR2 SYDVKM. DNA for the CDR3: TGTGCCAGCAGTTTTCGGGGTATGGGTCAGCTCCAGCATTTT. It yields the protein CASSFRGMGQLQHF. Looking up the rest from reference TRBV28 and TRBJ1-5 gives the full variable domain: DVKVTQSSRYLVKRTGEKVFLECVQDMDHENMFWYRQDPGLGLRLIYFSYDVKMKEKGDIPEGYSVSREKKERFSLILESASTNQTSMYLCASSFRGMGQLQHFGDGTRLSIL.

The rearrangement joins TRBV30 to TRBJ1-3, with a weak D call TRBD1 (6 bases). CDR1 is GTSNPN and CDR2 is SVGIG in the germline V gene (reference sequence). The CDR3 runs 17 residues. V shed 8 bases and J shed 0 bases, with 23 bases lying between them. Here the CDR3 reads CAARLTLDRPSGNTIYF. As DNA, the CDR3 is TGTGCCGCGCGCCTTACCCTAGACAGGCCCTCTGGAAACACCATATATTTT.

The chain combines TRBV11-2 with TRBJ2-3, with D possibly being TRBD2 (5 bases). Germline loops: CDR1 SGHAT, CDR2 FQNNGV. The CDR3 extends over 13 amino acids. Trimming removed 4 bases from V and 5 bases from J, with 10 bases in between. CDR3 nucleotide sequence: TGTGCCAGCAGCTGGACGGGGAAAGATACGCAGTATTTT. Amino acid sequence: CASSWTGKDTQYF.

The chain recombines TRBV19 with TRBJ1-2, with TRBD1 as a possible D gene (5 bases). Trimming shortened V by 6 bases and J by 8 bases, and 19 bases separated the two germline ends. The germline V gene encodes CDR1 LNHDA and CDR2 SQIVND (reference sequence). The CDR3 is 14 residues long. The CDR3 nucleotides read TGTGCCAGTAGCCAGAGACAGCCGCCGTCAGGCTACACCTTC. Amino acids: CASSQRQPPSGYTF. The full variable domain, its missing parts supplied by reference TRBV19 and TRBJ1-2, is DGGITQSPKYLFRKEGQNVTLSCEQNLNHDAMYWYRQDPGQGLRLIYYSQIVNDFQKGDIAEGYSVSREKKESFPLTVTSAQKNPTAFYLCASSQRQPPSGYTFGSGTRLTVV.

V usage is TRBV7-3 and J usage is TRBJ2-3, with TRBD2 matching 9 bases. The CDR3 consists of 16 residues. V lost 5 bases and J lost 7; bases outside the gene matches: 13. Germline V lookup: CDR1 SGHTA, CDR2 FQGTGA. The CDR3 spells CASSPTGGGGAYTQYF. In DNA, the CDR3 is TGTGCCAGCAGCCCAACCGGTGGCGGGGGGGCTTATACGCAGTATTTT.

This chain connects TRBV7-2 to TRBJ1-2, with D tentatively TRBD1 (6 bases). This CDR3 is 12 amino acids long. Trimming stripped 5 bases from V and 5 bases from J, with 9 bases between. CDR1 SGHTA and CDR2 FQGNSA come from the germline V gene. The CDR3: CASSGGYYGYTF. The CDR3 nucleotides read TGTGCCAGCAGCGGGGGCTATTATGGCTACACCTTC. The complete variable domain, with remaining parts taken from reference TRBV7-2 and TRBJ1-2, reads GAGVSQSPSNKVTEKGKDVELRCDPISGHTALYWYRQSLGQGLEFLIYFQGNSAPDKSGLPSDRFSAERTGGSVSTLTIQRTQQEDSAVYLCASSGGYYGYTFGSGTRLTVV.

This clone showed up just once. This sequence joins TRBV6-6 and TRBJ2-5; TRBD1 might be the D (5 bases). V was shortened by 0 bases and J by 4 bases, with 6 bases between the two germline ends. CDR3 size: 13 residues. Germline V lookup: CDR1 MNHNY, CDR2 SVGAGI (reference sequence). Here the CDR3 reads CASSYSRAETQYF. As DNA, the CDR3 is TGTGCCAGCAGTTACTCCAGGGCAGAGACCCAGTACTTC.

The chain combines TRBV5-6 with TRBJ1-6; D not resolved. Germline CDR1 and CDR2: SGHDT and YYEEEE. Trimming stripped 2 bases from V and 10 bases from J, with 10 bases between. The CDR3 has 13 residues. In DNA, the CDR3 is TGTGCCAGCAGCTTTAGTCCCGGGTCACCCCTCCACTTT. It yields the protein CASSFSPGSPLHF.

The rearrangement joins TRBV2 to TRBJ2-5; the match to TRBD2 covers 14 bases. The CDR3 runs 19 residues. Germline CDR1 and CDR2: SNHLY and FYNNEI. After removal of 4 bases from V and 1 base from J, the junction contained 11 bases not matched to a gene. CDR3 in amino acids: CASSAGLAGGNWLQETQYF. The CDR3 coding sequence is TGTGCCAGCAGTGCCGGACTAGCGGGGGGCAATTGGCTCCAAGAGACCCAGTACTTC. The full variable domain, completed using reference TRBV2 and TRBJ2-5, is EPEVTQTPSHQVTQMGQEVILRCVPISNHLYFYWYRQILGQKVEFLVSFYNNEISEKSEIFDDQFSVERPDGSNFTLKIRSTKLEDSAMYFCASSAGLAGGNWLQETQYFGPGTRLLVL.

The V and J genes are TRBV5-1 and TRBJ1-4; TRBD1 matches 10 bases. Germline V gene lookup returns CDR1 SGHRS and CDR2 YFSETQ. This CDR3 spans 15 amino acids. V gave up 3 bases and J gave up 6 bases; unmatched junction bases: 5. The CDR3 nucleotides read TGCGCCAGCAGCTCAAGGACAGGGGGGGATGAAAAACTGTTTTTT. Translating it yields CASSSRTGGDEKLFF.

The chain uses TRBV9 and TRBJ1-1; perhaps TRBD1 as D (5 bases). V was pared by 3 bases and J by 5 bases, with 17 bases between. This CDR3 has 15 amino acids. Germline CDR1 reads SGDLS; CDR2 reads YYNGEE. The DNA for the CDR3 is TGTGCCAGCAGCGCACACGTCGCGGGGGTTACTGAAGCTTTCTTT. This sequence encodes CASSAHVAGVTEAFF.

The chain combines TRBV29-1 with TRBJ2-2, with 9 bases fitting TRBD2. The CDR3 runs 15 residues. With V trimmed by 6 bases and J by 5 bases, 10 bases remained unmatched. CDR1 SQVTM and CDR2 ANQGSEA come from the germline V gene. In DNA, the CDR3 is TGCAGCGTACCGGCGGCGGGGGGGTTTACCGGGGAGCTGTTTTTT. Its protein is CSVPAAGGFTGELFF.

The genes are TRBV7-2 and TRBJ2-1; 10 bases align to TRBD1. Trimming cost V 6 bases and J 8 bases; bases outside gene matches: 10. Germline CDR1 and CDR2: SGHTA and FQGNSA. The CDR3 consists of 15 residues. CDR3 in DNA: TGTGCCAGCAGGGTACGGGGGGACAGGGGTGATGAGCAGTTCTTC. Amino acids: CASRVRGDRGDEQFF.

This clone was detected only once. V is TRBV2 and J is TRBJ2-3, with 8 positions matching TRBD1. Germline values: CDR1 SNHLY, CDR2 FYNNEI. V trimming: 6 bases; J trimming: 5 bases; junction bases outside the gene matches: 10. This CDR3 has 15 amino acids. The CDR3 DNA is TGTGCCAGCAGAGTCGGACAGGGAGGAGGAGATACGCAGTATTTT. This codes for CASRVGQGGGDTQYF.

This chain connects TRBV5-1 to TRBJ2-2; a possible D gene is TRBD1 (6 bases). The V gene lost 3 bases and the J gene lost 3 bases, with 12 bases spanning the gap. The CDR3 contains 15 residues. The germline V gene has CDR1 SGHRS and CDR2 YFSETQ. The CDR3 region is CASSWNSGDTGELFF. Here the CDR3 DNA reads TGCGCCAGCAGCTGGAATTCAGGGGACACCGGGGAGCTGTTTTTT.

The J gene is TRBJ1-2, the V gene TRBV18; 9 bases map to TRBD1. V was pared by 2 bases and J by 4 bases, with 5 bases of the junction left unmatched. Germline V gives CDR1 KGHSH, CDR2 LQKENI. This CDR3 spans 15 amino acids. DNA for the CDR3: TGTGCCAGCTCACCAGGACAGGGGCCCGCCTATGGCTACACCTTC. As protein: CASSPGQGPAYGYTF.

V is TRBV28 and J is TRBJ2-5; D might be TRBD2 (5 bases). CDR3 length: 12 residues. The V end lost 5 bases, the J end lost 13 bases, and 17 bases lay between the germline ends. The germline V gene encodes CDR1 MDHEN and CDR2 SYDVKM. CDR3 DNA: TGTGCCAGCAGTCTGAATATGTGGGAGTCGTACTTC. It translates to CASSLNMWESYF.

The rearrangement links TRBV5-1 to TRBJ2-1; D may be TRBD2 (6 bases). From germline, CDR1 is SGHRS and CDR2 YFSETQ. Trimming left V 0 bases short and J 4 bases short, with 11 bases between. The CDR3 is made up of 15 amino acids. In DNA form, the CDR3 reads TGCGCCAGCAGCTTGGTGGCTAGCGAATACAATGAGCAGTTCTTC. It translates to CASSLVASEYNEQFF. Full variable domain (outside the CDR3, taken from reference TRBV5-1 and TRBJ2-1): KAGVTQTPRYLIKTRGQQVTLSCSPISGHRSVSWYQQTPGQGLQFLFEYFSETQRNKGNFPGRFSGRQFSNSRSEMNVSTLELGDSALYLCASSLVASEYNEQFFGPGTRLTVL.

CDR3 nucleotides: TGTGCCAGCAAGCAGGGGCCAGCCGGGGAGCTGTTTTTT. It codes for CASKQGPAGELFF. The chain links TRBV2 to TRBJ2-2, with D perhaps matching TRBD1 (6 bases). The germline V gene encodes CDR1 SNHLY and CDR2 FYNNEI. Trimming shortened V by 7 bases and J by 6 bases, and 12 bases separated the two germline ends. This CDR3 is 13 amino acids long.